This TCR beta chain was captured by sequencing in a study of spatial heterogeneity in lung cancer. This clonotype was counted ten times or more. This beta chain appears as a stray read in a library generated for alpha chains; its size is not informative. From germline, CDR1 is DFQATT and CDR2 SNEGSKA (reference sequence). This CDR3 is built from 11 residues. V was pared by 6 bases and J by 10 bases, with 13 bases between. Described time point: sample taken at primary tumor resection. The sequenced material consisted of unsorted whole RNA from tumor, nontumor lung or frozen PBMC. TCRdb re-derived calls from the 5' RACE reads in MiXCR, one entry per CDR3 protein. Counted here are about 7,000 distinct CDR3 sequences, under 9% occurring once; the ten biggest clones make up 77%.

The sequencing used PBMCs, collected at surgery. V gene TRBV20-1 combines with J gene TRBJ2-1; D is undetermined. The receptor was isolated from a male donor with early-stage non-small cell lung cancer. The CDR3 DNA is TGCAGTGCCCTGAGGTCGGTAGAGCAGTTCTTC. This translates into CSALRSVEQFF.